The 23 T cell receptor beta chains reported below all come from one sample, sequenced in a study of blood T cell repertoires in COVID-19. TCRdb keeps only in-frame clones here, not all; method: immunoSEQ multiplex PCR. This sample has 55,000 to 80,000 clones, with 88% found just once. The sample was peripheral blood. Receptor source: an older woman with acute or convalescent COVID-19.

This clone was found once. The V call is TRBV21-1, the J call TRBJ1-1; TRBD1 is the table's D call and was not checked against the DNA. TRBV21-1 is classified as a pseudogene. This CDR3 spans 17 amino acids. CDR3 nucleotide sequence: TGTGCCAGCAGCAAAGCGTCCCCCAGGGTCACGAACACTGAAGCTTTCTTT. Translation gives CASSKASPRVTNTEAFF.

J is TRBJ2-1 and V is TRBV5-1; TRBD2 aligns across 8 bases. The CDR3 has 16 residues. The trim removed 0 bases at V and 4 bases at J, leaving 6 bases unmatched. Germline V gives CDR1 SGHRS, CDR2 YFSETQ. The CDR3 DNA reads as TGCGCCAGCAGCTTGGTTCCGCGGGGGGCTTACAATGAGCAGTTCTTC. It yields the protein CASSLVPRGAYNEQFF.

This chain's CDR3 is CASIGDRAGNQPQHF. The DNA for the CDR3 is TGTGCCAGCATAGGGGACAGGGCTGGCAATCAGCCCCAGCATTTT. The gene calls are TRBV2 and TRBJ1-5, with TRBD1 matching over 9 bases. V lost 7 bases to trimming and J lost 2 bases; unmatched junction nucleotides: 6. Germline CDR1 and CDR2: SNHLY and FYNNEI. The CDR3 consists of 15 residues.

This chain joins TRBV29-1 and TRBJ2-5; 14 nucleotides agree with TRBD2. The trim removed 4 bases at V and 0 bases at J, leaving 4 bases unmatched. CDR3 size: 16 residues. The germline CDR1 and CDR2 sequences are SQVTM and ANQGSEA. The CDR3 DNA is TGCAGCGTTGGACTAGCGGGAGGGTCGTACCAAGAGACCCAGTACTTC. Translated: CSVGLAGGSYQETQYF. Based on the CDR3 plus reference TRBV29-1 and TRBJ2-5, the full variable domain is SAVISQKPSRDICQRGTSLTIQCQVDSQVTMMFWYRQQPGQSLTLIATANQGSEATYESGFVIDKFPISRPNLTFSTLTVSNMSPEDSSIYLCSVGLAGGSYQETQYFGPGTRLLVL.

The V and J genes are TRBV4-1 and TRBJ1-5, with 8 nucleotides matching TRBD1. With 3 bases clipped from V and 6 bases from J, the junction kept 7 bases outside the gene matches. The CDR3 is made up of 15 amino acids. CDR1 MGHRA and CDR2 YSYEKL come from the germline V gene. DNA for the CDR3: TGCGCCAGCAGCCACACCAGGGGGCGCGGTCAGCCCCAGCATTTT. This sequence encodes CASSHTRGRGQPQHF.

This rearrangement joins TRBV19 to TRBJ2-3; 9 bases are a match to TRBD1. This CDR3 contains 15 residues. Unmatched junction bases numbered 7, after V lost 4 bases and J lost 5 bases. Germline V gene lookup returns CDR1 LNHDA and CDR2 SQIVND (reference sequence). The CDR3: CASSTPGQGRDTQYF. CDR3 sequence (DNA): TGTGCCAGTAGTACACCGGGACAGGGTAGAGATACGCAGTATTTT. The whole variable domain, filled in from reference TRBV19 and TRBJ2-3, reads DGGITQSPKYLFRKEGQNVTLSCEQNLNHDAMYWYRQDPGQGLRLIYYSQIVNDFQKGDIAEGYSVSREKKESFPLTVTSAQKNPTAFYLCASSTPGQGRDTQYFGPGTRLTVL.

The rearrangement uses TRBV3-1 (or the pseudogene TRBV3-2) and TRBJ1-4; D is uncertain. Trimming stripped 0 bases from V and 2 bases from J, with 13 bases between. CDR3 length equals 17 residues. Germline V gene lookup returns CDR1 LGHDT and CDR2 YNNKEL (reference sequence). This chain's CDR3 is CASSQDMRSSTNEKLFF. The CDR3 bases are TGTGCCAGCAGCCAAGATATGAGGAGTTCGACTAATGAAAAACTGTTTTTT.

The chain combines TRBV28 with TRBJ1-5, with TRBD1 matching 7 bases. Looked up from germline, CDR1 is MDHEN and CDR2 is SYDVKM. The CDR3 extends over 16 amino acids. V was clipped by 5 bases and J by 2 bases; unmatched bases: 9. CDR3 nucleotide sequence: TGTGCCAGCAGTACACGACAGGGCATGGGCAATCAGCCCCAGCATTTT. It encodes CASSTRQGMGNQPQHF.

As DNA, the CDR3 is TGTGCCCACAGGGGGCCGATCTCCTACAATGAGCAGTTCTTC. Amino acid sequence: CAHRGPISYNEQFF. The chain employs TRBV6-5 and TRBJ2-1, with 9 bases fitting TRBD1. CDR3 size: 14 residues. Trimming cost V 11 bases and J 0 bases; bases outside gene matches: 5. Germline CDR1 MNHEY, CDR2 SVGAGI.

The J gene is TRBJ2-7, the V gene TRBV6-2 or TRBV6-3; 14 nucleotides line up with TRBD2. The CDR3 contains 18 residues. CDR1 is MNHEY and CDR2 is SVGEGT in the germline V gene. V gave up 2 bases and J gave up 6 bases; unmatched junction bases: 12. CDR3 in DNA: TGTGCCAGCAGTTACACGCCGGGACTAGCGGGAGAGGGTCCCGAGCAGTACGTC. Translating gives CASSYTPGLAGEGPEQYV.

Of note for this clone: Mismatch with germline at one junction end may stem from a read error. The J gene is TRBJ2-2, the V gene TRBV5-4, with a possible D match to TRBD2 (5 bases). The CDR3 runs 14 residues. Germline V gene sequence: CDR1 SGHNT, CDR2 YYREEE (reference sequence). CDR3: CASSMRFSTGELFF. The CDR3 DNA follows: TGTGCCAGCAGCATGAGGTTCAGCACCGGGGAGCTATTTTTT.

The V call is TRBV28, the J call TRBJ1-2, with TRBD1 matching over 8 bases. Germline CDR1 reads MDHEN; CDR2 reads SYDVKM. Trimming cost V 3 bases and J 6 bases; bases outside gene matches: 6. The CDR3 runs to 14 residues. The CDR3 DNA reads as TGTGCCAGCAGTTTGTGGCAGGGGGCCAATGGCTACACCTTC. This encodes CASSLWQGANGYTF.

The CDR3 region has the DNA TGTGCCAGCAGCCGTCCTGACAGGGGAAGCAATCAGCCCCAGCATTTT. Amino acid sequence: CASSRPDRGSNQPQHF. The V and J genes are TRBV5-4 and TRBJ1-5, with 8 nucleotides matching TRBD1. The V and J ends lost 4 bases and 1 base, in that order; junction bases with no gene match: 7. The CDR3 sequence is 16 residues long. Germline assignment: CDR1 SGHNT and CDR2 YYREEE (reference sequence).

This chain joins TRBV19 and TRBJ1-1, with 7 bases matching TRBD1. The CDR3 extends over 14 amino acids. Trimming cost V 5 bases and J 0 bases; bases outside gene matches: 3. Germline loops: CDR1 LNHDA, CDR2 SQIVND (reference sequence). CDR3 loop: CASSVTGMNTEAFF. DNA for the CDR3: TGTGCCAGTAGTGTGACAGGGATGAACACTGAAGCTTTCTTT.

The chain links TRBV15 to TRBJ2-3, with D maybe TRBD1 (6 bases). Trimming shortened V by 5 bases and J by 4 bases, and 10 bases separated the two germline ends. This CDR3 has 13 amino acids. In germline, CDR1 is LNHNV, CDR2 YYDKDF (reference sequence). CDR3 in DNA: TGTGCCACCAGCCGGGACACATCAGATACGCAGTATTTT. Protein sequence: CATSRDTSDTQYF. The variable domain in full, with the rest retrieved from reference TRBV15 and TRBJ2-3, is DAMVIQNPRYQVTQFGKPVTLSCSQTLNHNVMYWYQQKSSQAPKLLFHYYDKDFNNEADTPDNFQSRRPNTSFCFLDIRSPGLGDTAMYLCATSRDTSDTQYFGPGTRLTVL.

This clone was observed a single time. The chain joins TRBV29-1 to TRBJ2-1; D unresolved. The CDR3 extends over 13 amino acids. Deletions cut 2 bases from V and 6 bases from J, with 11 bases between. Germline V CDR1 and CDR2: SQVTM, ANQGSEA. CDR3 in DNA: TGCAGCGTTGAAATCCAGCGTGGCAATGAGCAGTTCTTC. The encoded protein is CSVEIQRGNEQFF.

The chain employs TRBV9 and TRBJ1-6, with D unclear. V dropped 4 bases and J dropped 6 bases, with 17 bases sitting between them. The germline CDR1 and CDR2 sequences are SGDLS and YYNGEE. This CDR3 contains 16 residues. CDR3 amino acids: CASSPRGALSNSPLHF. In DNA form, the CDR3 reads TGTGCCAGCAGCCCCAGAGGCGCCTTATCTAATTCACCCCTCCACTTT.

This chain joins TRBV29-1 and TRBJ2-5; 9 nucleotides agree with TRBD1. This CDR3 comprises 13 residues. The V and J ends lost 7 bases and 3 bases, in that order; junction bases with no gene match: 6. Germline values: CDR1 SQVTM, CDR2 ANQGSEA. CDR3 bases: TGCAGCGCGCCGGACAGGGGCGAAGAGACCCAGTACTTC. Residues: CSAPDRGEETQYF.

The chain links TRBV5-1 to TRBJ2-5, with a weak D call TRBD2 (6 bases). The CDR3 extends over 16 amino acids. Trimming cost V 2 bases and J 2 bases, with 16 bases left between them. Germline CDR1 is SGHRS and CDR2 is YFSETQ. The CDR3 here is CASSFGGVSTQETQYF. The CDR3 DNA reads TGCGCCAGCAGCTTCGGGGGTGTTTCGACGCAAGAGACCCAGTACTTC.

Only a few counts were recorded for this clone. The sample holds other DNA sequences that translate to the same CDR3. The chain uses TRBV7-3 and TRBJ2-3, with 7 bases identical to TRBD1. Per the germline V gene, CDR1 is SGHTA and CDR2 is FQGTGA. The junction had 2 bases not matched to a gene; V was cut back by 2 bases and J by 0 bases. CDR3 length equals 15 residues. The CDR3 DNA is TGTGCCAGCAGCTTAGCAGGGGGTAGCACAGATACGCAGTATTTT. Protein product: CASSLAGGSTDTQYF.

V gene TRBV11-3 combines with J gene TRBJ2-2; 11 nucleotides agree with TRBD2. V lost 0 bases, J lost 3 bases, and 3 bases stayed unmatched. The CDR3 contains 17 residues. Looked up from germline, CDR1 is SGHNT and CDR2 is YENEEA. CDR3 sequence: CASSLDSGGADTGELFF. As DNA, the CDR3 is TGTGCCAGCAGCTTAGATAGCGGGGGGGCCGACACCGGGGAGCTGTTTTTT.

This clone was observed a single time. This rearrangement joins TRBV28 to TRBJ2-7; TRBD1 matches at 7 bases. The CDR3 sequence is 15 residues long. Germline V gives CDR1 MDHEN, CDR2 SYDVKM. Trimming removed 4 bases from V and 7 bases from J; junction bases left unmatched: 13. The CDR3 loop is CASSSPSDRFREQYV. The CDR3 DNA follows: TGTGCCAGCAGTTCCCCTTCGGACAGGTTTCGGGAGCAGTACGTC.

V usage is TRBV6-2 or TRBV6-3 and J usage is TRBJ1-3; TRBD1 might be the D (6 bases). Trimming stripped 0 bases from V and 3 bases from J, with 9 bases between. CDR3 length: 15 residues. Per the germline V gene, CDR1 is MNHEY and CDR2 is SVGEGT. CDR3 in amino acids: CASSYSGQRGNTIYF. The CDR3 DNA reads TGTGCCAGCAGTTACTCAGGACAGCGTGGAAACACCATATATTTT.